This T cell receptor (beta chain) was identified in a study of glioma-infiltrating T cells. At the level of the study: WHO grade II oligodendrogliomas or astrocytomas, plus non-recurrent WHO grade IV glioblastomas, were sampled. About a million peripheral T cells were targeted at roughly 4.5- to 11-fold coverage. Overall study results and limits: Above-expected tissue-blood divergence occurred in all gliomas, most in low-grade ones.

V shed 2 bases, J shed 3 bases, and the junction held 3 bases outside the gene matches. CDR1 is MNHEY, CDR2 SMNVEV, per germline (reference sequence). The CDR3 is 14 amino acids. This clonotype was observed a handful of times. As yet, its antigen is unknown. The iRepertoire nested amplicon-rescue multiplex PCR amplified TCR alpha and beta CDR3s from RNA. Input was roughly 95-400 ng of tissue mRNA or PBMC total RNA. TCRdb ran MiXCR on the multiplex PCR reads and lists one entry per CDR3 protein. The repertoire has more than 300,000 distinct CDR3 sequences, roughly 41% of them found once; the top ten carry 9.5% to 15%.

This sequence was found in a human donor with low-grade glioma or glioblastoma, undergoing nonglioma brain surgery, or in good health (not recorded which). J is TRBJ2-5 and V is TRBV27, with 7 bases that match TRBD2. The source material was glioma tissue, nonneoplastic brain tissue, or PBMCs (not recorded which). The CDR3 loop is CASSLQGGKETQYF. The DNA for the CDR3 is TGTGCCAGCAGTTTACAGGGAGGGAAAGAGACCCAGTACTTC.